This T cell receptor beta chain was retrieved from a study of blood T cell repertoires in COVID-19. Study as a whole: Researchers got acute and convalescent COVID-19 samples from the United States, Italy and Spain. T cells, B-cell-depleted T cells, or PBMCs provided the cDNA or gDNA that served as material.

Looked up from germline, CDR1 is SEHNR and CDR2 is FQNEAQ (reference sequence). The CDR3 is made up of 14 amino acids. Between the trimmed V and J ends, which lost 2 bases and 10 bases, there was a span of 15 bases. Individuals aged about 18 to 89 years were recruited from 24 US areas. In the original processing: Reference gene primer amplification gave nucleated cell count estimates. Sequencing used immunoSEQ multiplex PCR; TCRdb keeps in-frame clones, though not all of them. V, J and clone size were drawn from that table, and D and trimming were deduced from the DNA. The sample carries 130,000 or so clones, 84% recorded once.

This clonotype originated in a woman between 45 and 65 years old with acute COVID-19. The chain uses TRBV7-9 and TRBJ2-1; maybe TRBD2 (5 bases). Sequenced: PBMCs or T cells enriched from blood (not recorded which). CDR3: CASSLSSPRGEQFF. CDR3 coding DNA: TGTGCCAGCAGCTTAAGTTCCCCCCGCGGGGAGCAGTTCTTC.